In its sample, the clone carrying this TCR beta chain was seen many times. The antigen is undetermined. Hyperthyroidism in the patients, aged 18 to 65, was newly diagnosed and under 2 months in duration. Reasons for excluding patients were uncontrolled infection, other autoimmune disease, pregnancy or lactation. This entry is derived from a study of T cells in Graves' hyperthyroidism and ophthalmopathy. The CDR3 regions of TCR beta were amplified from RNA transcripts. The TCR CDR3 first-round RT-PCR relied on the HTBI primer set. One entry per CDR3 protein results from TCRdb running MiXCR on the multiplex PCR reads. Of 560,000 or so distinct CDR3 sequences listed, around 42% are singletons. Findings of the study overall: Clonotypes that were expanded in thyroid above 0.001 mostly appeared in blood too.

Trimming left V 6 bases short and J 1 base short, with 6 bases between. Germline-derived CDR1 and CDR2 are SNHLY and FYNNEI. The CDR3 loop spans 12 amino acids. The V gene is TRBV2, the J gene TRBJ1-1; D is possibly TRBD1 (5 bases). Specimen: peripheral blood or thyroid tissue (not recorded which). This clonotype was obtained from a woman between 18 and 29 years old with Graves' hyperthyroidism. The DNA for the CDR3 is TGTGCCAGCAGCAGGGAGAACACTGAAGCTTTCTTT. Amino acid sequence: CASSRENTEAFF.